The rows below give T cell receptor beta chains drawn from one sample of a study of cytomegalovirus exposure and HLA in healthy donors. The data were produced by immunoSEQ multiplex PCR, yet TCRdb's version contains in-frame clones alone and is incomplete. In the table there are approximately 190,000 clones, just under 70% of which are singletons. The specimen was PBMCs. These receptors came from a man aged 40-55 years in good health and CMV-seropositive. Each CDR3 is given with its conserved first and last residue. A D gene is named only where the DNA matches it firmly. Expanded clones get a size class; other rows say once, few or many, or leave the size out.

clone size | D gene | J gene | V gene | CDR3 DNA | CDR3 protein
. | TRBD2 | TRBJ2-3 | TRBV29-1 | TGCAGCGTTGACCCGGGGGGGGGAGATACGCAGTATTTT | CSVDPGGGDTQYF
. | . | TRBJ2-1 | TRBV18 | TGTGCCAGCTCACCCCCCTCGCGAGATGGCAATGAGCAGTTCTTC | CASSPPSRDGNEQFF
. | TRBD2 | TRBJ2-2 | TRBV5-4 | TGTGCCAGCAGCTTGGAGCGGGGGGGCCAGGGCGGGGAGCTGTTTTTT | CASSLERGGQGGELFF
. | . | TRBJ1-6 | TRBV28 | TGTGCCAGCAGTTTAGAACAGGAAAATTCACCCCTCCACTTT | CASSLEQENSPLHF
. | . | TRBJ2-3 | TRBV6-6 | TGTGCCAGCGCTTCCCCCCGGGTCCTGATTACAGATACGCAGTATTTT | CASASPRVLITDTQYF
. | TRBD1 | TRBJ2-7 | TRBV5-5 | TGTGCCAGCACCCCGCCGGGACAGGGGTTCGAGCAGTACTTC | CASTPPGQGFEQYF
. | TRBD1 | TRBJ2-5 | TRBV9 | TGTGCCAGCAGCCCGGGGACAGGGGGAATGGAGACCCAGTACTTC | CASSPGTGGMETQYF
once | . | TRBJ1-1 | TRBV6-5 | TGTGCCAGCAGCCGAGTTAACACTGAAGCTTTCTTT | CASSRVNTEAFF
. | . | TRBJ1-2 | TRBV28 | TGTGCCAGCAGTTTTGACGCGGGGAACTATGGCTACACCTTC | CASSFDAGNYGYTF
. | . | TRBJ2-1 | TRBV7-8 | TGTGCCAGCAGCTTCCGACTTGGGTCCTACAATGAGCAGTTCTTC | CASSFRLGSYNEQFF
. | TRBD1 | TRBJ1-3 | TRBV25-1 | TGTGCCAGCAGTGGGACAGGGGGCCGAAGAAACACCATATATTTT | CASSGTGGRRNTIYF
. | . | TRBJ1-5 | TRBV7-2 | TGTGCCAGCAGCCCTAATCAGCCCCAGCATTTT | CASSPNQPQHF
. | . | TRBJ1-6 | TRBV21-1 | TGTGCGCCAACGAGGAATTCACCCCTCCACTTT | CAPTRNSPLHF
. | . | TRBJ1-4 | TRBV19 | TGTGCCAGTAGTACCTGGGGCACAGCAACTAATGAAAAACTGTTTTTT | CASSTWGTATNEKLFF
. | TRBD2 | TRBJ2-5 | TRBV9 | TGTGCCAGCAGCGTAGGACTAGCGGGGGAGACCCAGTACTTC | CASSVGLAGETQYF
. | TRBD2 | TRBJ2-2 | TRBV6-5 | TGTGCCAGCAGTTACTTAGCGGGGGGGCACACCGGGGAGCTGTTTTTT | CASSYLAGGHTGELFF
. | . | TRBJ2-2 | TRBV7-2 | TGTGCCAGCAGCTTGGGTAGCGGCCGAACGGCCGGGGAGCTGTTTTTT | CASSLGSGRTAGELFF
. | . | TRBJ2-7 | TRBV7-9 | TGTGCCAGCAGCTTCCGGCGCGGGACGGGAGACTACGAGCAGTACTTC | CASSFRRGTGDYEQYF
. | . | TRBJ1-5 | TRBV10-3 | TGTGCCATCAGTGAGTCGACCGGGGGTCAGCCCCAGCATTTT | CAISESTGGQPQHF
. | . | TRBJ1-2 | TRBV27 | TGTGCCAGCAGTTTATTGGACAGCAACTATGGCTACACCTTC | CASSLLDSNYGYTF
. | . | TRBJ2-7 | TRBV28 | TGTGCCAGCAGTTTGGGGCTCCAGCAGTACTTC | CASSLGLQQYF
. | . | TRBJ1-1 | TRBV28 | TGTGCCAGCCATCAGAACACTGAAGCTTTCTTT | CASHQNTEAFF
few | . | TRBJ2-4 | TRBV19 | TGTGCCAGTAGCCCCAGCCCCGGGGCCAAAAACATTCAGTACTTC | CASSPSPGAKNIQYF
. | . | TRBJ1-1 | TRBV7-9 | TGTTCCAGCAGCTTAGTAACAGGAGATAACACTGAAGCTTTCTTT | CSSSLVTGDNTEAFF
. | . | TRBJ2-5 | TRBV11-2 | TGTGCCAGCAGCTTAGATCAGGGCCGGAATCCCACAGAGGAGACCCAGTACTTC | CASSLDQGRNPTEETQYF
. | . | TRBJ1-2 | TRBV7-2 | TGTGCCAGCAGCTCCTACGGTCTCTATGGCTACACCTTC | CASSSYGLYGYTF
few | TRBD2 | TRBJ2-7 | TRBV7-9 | TGTTCCAGCAGCTCCGAGCGGGGAAAACCCTACGAGCAGTACTTC | CSSSSERGKPYEQYF
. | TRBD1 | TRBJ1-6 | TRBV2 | TGTGCCAGCAGTCAGGACAGGGGGAGGTCACCCCTCCACTTT | CASSQDRGRSPLHF
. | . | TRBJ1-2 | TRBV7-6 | TGTGCCAGCAGCATTCATAGCCCTAACTATGGCTACACCTTC | CASSIHSPNYGYTF
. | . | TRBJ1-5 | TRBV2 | TGTGCCAGCAGTGACAGGGGAAGCAATCAGCCCCAGCATTTT | CASSDRGSNQPQHF
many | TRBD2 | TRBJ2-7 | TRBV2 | TGTGCCAGCTTGGGGAATGACGGGCTCCCCTCGGGGGGCGAGCAGTACTTC | CASLGNDGLPSGGEQYF
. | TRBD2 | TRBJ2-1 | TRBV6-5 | TGTGCCAGCAGTTACTCAAGCGGGGGAGCCAATGAGCAGTTCTTC | CASSYSSGGANEQFF
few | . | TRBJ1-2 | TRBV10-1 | TGCGCCAGCAGTCAGGGATTATACAACTATGGCTACACCTTC | CASSQGLYNYGYTF
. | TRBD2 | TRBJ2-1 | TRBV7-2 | TGTGCCAGCAGCTTAGCGCGCGGGGGGGCCTCTGAGCAGTTCTTC | CASSLARGGASEQFF
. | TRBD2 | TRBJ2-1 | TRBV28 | TGTGCCAGCAGTTTAGGCGGGGGTCGGGGCAATGAGCAGTTCTTC | CASSLGGGRGNEQFF
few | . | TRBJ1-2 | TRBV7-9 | TGTGCCAGCAGCTTAGCGGGAGCATATGGCTACACCTTC | CASSLAGAYGYTF
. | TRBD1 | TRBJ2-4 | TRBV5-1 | TGCGCCAGCAGCTTGGAGGGGACAGAGAAAAACATTCAGTACTTC | CASSLEGTEKNIQYF
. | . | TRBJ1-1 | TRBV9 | TGTGCCAGCAGCCCTCGTGGGGGCGGGGGTCGCGGAGCTTTCTTT | CASSPRGGGGRGAFF